The 26 T cell receptor beta chains listed next were all sequenced from one sample in a study of cytomegalovirus exposure and HLA in healthy donors. Libraries were prepared by immunoSEQ multiplex PCR; TCRdb keeps only in-frame clonotypes and omits some of them. Of over 100,000 clones listed, 88% were seen once; the top ten hold less than 2.5%. Sequencing used PBMCs. Source of these receptors: a woman in her late teens or twenties in good health and CMV-seronegative.

The chain has TRBV30 and TRBJ1-2, with 12 bases that match TRBD1. This CDR3 is built from 17 residues. V gave up 5 bases and J gave up 8 bases; unmatched junction bases: 18. The germline V gene has CDR1 GTSNPN and CDR2 SVGIG (reference sequence). The CDR3 coding sequence is TGTGCCTGGTATACCGGGACAGGGGGCGCTTTTGGACGAGGCTACACCTTC. Amino acids: CAWYTGTGGAFGRGYTF. Filled out from reference TRBV30 and TRBJ1-2, the complete variable domain reads SQTIHQWPATLVQPVGSPLSLECTVEGTSNPNLYWYRQAAGRGLQLLFYSVGIGQISSEVPQNLSASRPQDRQFILSSKKLLLSDSGFYLCAWYTGTGGAFGRGYTFGSGTRLTVV.

The chain uses TRBV29-1 and TRBJ1-1, with D hard to call. CDR3 length: 11 residues. Germline lookup yields CDR1 SQVTM and CDR2 ANQGSEA. V gave up 6 bases and J gave up 8 bases, with 13 bases separating them. As DNA, the CDR3 is TGCAGCGTCGCCCCGGGAGCAGAAGCTTTCTTT. Translated: CSVAPGAEAFF.

The genes are TRBV7-9 and TRBJ2-2, with a weak D call TRBD2 (7 bases). V was trimmed by 5 bases and J by 4 bases, leaving 17 bases between them. Germline values: CDR1 SEHNR, CDR2 FQNEAQ (reference sequence). The CDR3 is 16 residues long. The CDR3 DNA sequence: TGTGCCAGCAGCCCCCCGGGGGGCGAGGGCACCGGGGAGCTGTTTTTT. Translating it yields CASSPPGGEGTGELFF. Full variable domain (remainder filled in from reference TRBV7-9 and TRBJ2-2): DTGVSQNPRHKITKRGQNVTFRCDPISEHNRLYWYRQTLGQGPEFLTYFQNEAQLEKSRLLSDRFSAERPKGSFSTLEIQRTEQGDSAMYLCASSPPGGEGTGELFFGEGSRLTVL.

The chain joins TRBV9 to TRBJ2-7, with D possibly TRBD2 on 6 matching bases. Germline values: CDR1 SGDLS, CDR2 YYNGEE. CDR3 length equals 16 residues. V was cut by 4 bases and J by 7 bases, with 24 bases left in between. CDR3 coding DNA: TGTGCCAGCAGCCCCTCAGGAGGGTACCCCTCTTTGGAGCAGTACTTC. As protein: CASSPSGGYPSLEQYF.

The chain combines TRBV11-2 with TRBJ2-7; 11 nucleotides line up with TRBD2. Germline V gene data show CDR1 as SGHAT and CDR2 as FQNNGV. Trimming at V came to 6 bases and at J to 3 bases, leaving 7 bases not matched to a gene. The CDR3 sequence is 15 residues long. The CDR3 DNA reads as TGTGCCAGCAGGCTTACTAGCGGGGGCTACTACGAGCAGTACTTC. Protein sequence: CASRLTSGGYYEQYF.

The gene calls are TRBV7-2 and TRBJ2-3, with D possibly being TRBD1 (6 bases). This CDR3 spans 16 amino acids. The V and J ends lost 0 bases and 2 bases respectively, with 12 bases between them. Germline lookup yields CDR1 SGHTA and CDR2 FQGNSA. This chain's CDR3 is CASSLAMGHHTDTQYF. In DNA, the CDR3 is TGTGCCAGCAGCTTAGCAATGGGACACCACACAGATACGCAGTATTTT.

This chain connects TRBV28 to TRBJ1-1, with 9 bases identical to TRBD1. Per the germline V gene, CDR1 is MDHEN and CDR2 is SYDVKM. CDR3 length: 14 amino acids. V lost 4 bases and J lost 1; bases outside the gene matches: 1. This chain's CDR3 is CASSSDRGNTEAFF. CDR3 in DNA: TGTGCCAGCAGTTCGGACAGGGGGAACACTGAAGCTTTCTTT.

This clone turned up a few times. This chain links TRBV30 with TRBJ2-7; D is perhaps TRBD2 (6 bases). The germline gives CDR1 GTSNPN, CDR2 SVGIG (reference sequence). There are 13 residues in the CDR3. V was shortened by 2 bases and J by 2 bases, with 10 bases between the two germline ends. Here the CDR3 DNA reads TGTGCCTGGAGTCTCGGGGGTGCCTACGAGCAGTACTTC. Translating gives CAWSLGGAYEQYF.

The chain links TRBV5-1 to TRBJ2-5; a possible D gene is TRBD2 (6 bases). Per germline, CDR1 SGHRS and CDR2 YFSETQ. The germline V and J ends were trimmed by 0 bases and 1 base, with 10 bases remaining between them. The CDR3 is 15 residues long. The CDR3 protein is CASSLAGTLQETQYF. The CDR3, as DNA: TGCGCCAGCAGCTTGGCCGGGACTCTCCAAGAGACCCAGTACTTC.

A note on this clone: The sample has other DNA sequences that encode this CDR3 too. This chain links TRBV28 with TRBJ1-5, with unresolved D. V shed 3 bases and J shed 2 bases, with 11 bases lying between them. CDR1 and CDR2 (germline): MDHEN, SYDVKM. The CDR3 totals 15 residues. This CDR3 reads CASSFPGLGNQPQHF. The CDR3, as DNA: TGTGCCAGCAGTTTCCCCGGGTTGGGCAATCAGCCCCAGCATTTT.

In its sample, this clone was seen once. The V and J genes are TRBV5-6 and TRBJ2-5; 9 bases agree with TRBD2. With V trimmed by 2 bases and J by 4 bases, 6 bases remained unmatched. The CDR3 extends over 15 amino acids. Germline V CDR1 and CDR2: SGHDT, YYEEEE. The CDR3 region has the DNA TGTGCCAGCAGCTTTGGCGGGGGGGTTGGAGAGACCCAGTACTTC. The encoded protein is CASSFGGGVGETQYF. Filled out from reference TRBV5-6 and TRBJ2-5, the complete variable domain reads DAGVTQSPTHLIKTRGQQVTLRCSPKSGHDTVSWYQQALGQGPQFIFQYYEEEERQRGNFPDRFSGHQFPNYSSELNVNALLLGDSALYLCASSFGGGVGETQYFGPGTRLLVL.

The V and J genes are TRBV9 and TRBJ2-3, with TRBD2 matching 7 bases. Germline CDR1 reads SGDLS; CDR2 reads YYNGEE. Trimming cost V 4 bases and J 6 bases; bases outside gene matches: 23. CDR3 length: 19 amino acids. The CDR3 nucleotides are TGTGCCAGCAGCCCCTCCCGATTTGGCGCGGGAGTTTATGGTGATACGCAGTATTTT. The encoded protein is CASSPSRFGAGVYGDTQYF.

The genes are TRBV30 and TRBJ2-7, with D possibly matching TRBD1 (5 bases). Germline V CDR1 and CDR2: GTSNPN, SVGIG (reference sequence). V was trimmed by 1 base and J by 0 bases, leaving 7 bases between them. The CDR3 has 13 amino acids. CDR3: CAWSATASYEQYF. For the CDR3, the DNA is TGTGCCTGGAGTGCGACAGCCTCCTACGAGCAGTACTTC. The entire variable domain, with the rest obtained from reference TRBV30 and TRBJ2-7, is as follows: SQTIHQWPATLVQPVGSPLSLECTVEGTSNPNLYWYRQAAGRGLQLLFYSVGIGQISSEVPQNLSASRPQDRQFILSSKKLLLSDSGFYLCAWSATASYEQYFGPGTRLTVT.

The rearrangement links TRBV7-9 to TRBJ2-1; possible D gene TRBD1, 5 bases. Germline values: CDR1 SEHNR, CDR2 FQNEAQ (reference sequence). The length of the CDR3 is 16 residues. Trimming shortened V by 7 bases and J by 0 bases, and 16 bases separated the two germline ends. The CDR3 reads CASNGALSSSYNEQFF. Here the CDR3 DNA reads TGTGCCAGCAATGGGGCGTTAAGCAGCTCCTACAATGAGCAGTTCTTC. Full variable domain (outside the CDR3, taken from reference TRBV7-9 and TRBJ2-1): DTGVSQNPRHKITKRGQNVTFRCDPISEHNRLYWYRQTLGQGPEFLTYFQNEAQLEKSRLLSDRFSAERPKGSFSTLEIQRTEQGDSAMYLCASNGALSSSYNEQFFGPGTRLTVL.

This clone was counted a single time. The chain combines TRBV4-3 with TRBJ2-2; no clear D. Trimming removed 1 base at V and 4 bases at J, with 10 bases between. CDR3 size: 15 residues. Germline V CDR1 and CDR2: LGHNA, YSLEER. CDR3 protein: CASSQVNFFTGELFF. The DNA for the CDR3 is TGCGCCAGCAGCCAAGTTAACTTCTTCACCGGGGAGCTGTTTTTT.

J is TRBJ2-7 and V is TRBV11-2; no definite D call. Germline V gene lookup returns CDR1 SGHAT and CDR2 FQNNGV. The CDR3 extends over 11 amino acids. V dropped 5 bases and J dropped 7 bases, with 9 bases sitting between them. CDR3 DNA: TGTGCCAGCAGCGGTCAGTTAGAGCAGTACTTC. It translates to CASSGQLEQYF.

This chain connects TRBV2 to TRBJ1-2, with 9 bases identical to TRBD1. CDR1 and CDR2 from the germline V gene are SNHLY and FYNNEI. The trim removed 5 bases at V and 7 bases at J, leaving 2 bases unmatched. CDR3 length equals 12 residues. The CDR3 loop reads CASSRTGVGYTF. For the CDR3, the DNA is TGTGCCAGCAGTCGGACAGGGGTTGGCTACACCTTC. The full variable domain, rest sourced from reference TRBV2 and TRBJ1-2, is EPEVTQTPSHQVTQMGQEVILRCVPISNHLYFYWYRQILGQKVEFLVSFYNNEISEKSEIFDDQFSVERPDGSNFTLKIRSTKLEDSAMYFCASSRTGVGYTFGSGTRLTVV.

The gene calls are TRBV9 and TRBJ1-1, with D possibly being TRBD1 (6 bases). Trimming took off 0 bases at V and 8 bases at J, with 11 bases between the two ends. Germline-derived CDR1 and CDR2 are SGDLS and YYNGEE. The CDR3 extends over 13 amino acids. CDR3 DNA sequence: TGTGCCAGCAGCGTAGAGGGGGATCGGGAAGCTTTCTTT. Translated: CASSVEGDREAFF.

The chain employs TRBV2 and TRBJ2-5; TRBD1 aligns across 8 bases. CDR3 length: 15 residues. CDR1 and CDR2 (germline): SNHLY, FYNNEI. Losses at the gene ends were 8 bases for V and 6 bases for J; bases not matched to a gene: 14. CDR3 region: CASAKEGQVFQTQYF. The DNA of the CDR3 is TGTGCCAGCGCCAAGGAGGGACAGGTTTTTCAGACCCAGTACTTC.

V gene TRBV28 combines with J gene TRBJ2-7; 7 bases align to TRBD2. V trimming: 6 bases; J trimming: 3 bases; junction bases outside the gene matches: 5. Germline assignment: CDR1 MDHEN and CDR2 SYDVKM. The CDR3 length is 13 residues. The CDR3 nucleotides are TGTGCCAGCAGCAGCGGGATTCTCTACGAGCAGTACTTC. This codes for CASSSGILYEQYF.

This sequence joins TRBV5-1 and TRBJ1-2; no firm D call. The germline V and J ends were trimmed by 1 base and 3 bases, with 13 bases remaining between them. The germline CDR1 and CDR2 sequences are SGHRS and YFSETQ. This CDR3 contains 15 residues. The CDR3 is CASSLPGENDYGYTF. In DNA form, the CDR3 reads TGCGCCAGCAGCTTGCCCGGGGAAAACGACTATGGCTACACCTTC.

This clone is a singleton in its sample. The gene calls are TRBV7-3 and TRBJ2-5; 9 nucleotides align to TRBD1. The germline CDR1 and CDR2 sequences are SGHTA and FQGTGA. The CDR3 has 14 amino acids. V lost 4 bases, J lost 7 bases, and 7 bases stayed unmatched. The CDR3 DNA reads as TGTGCCAGCAGCTCCGGGACAGGGCCGGGGACCCAGTACTTC. The encoded protein is CASSSGTGPGTQYF.

This chain joins TRBV6-5 and TRBJ2-1; 11 bases fit TRBD2. The CDR3 contains 15 residues. After removal of 5 bases from V and 3 bases from J, the junction contained 3 bases not matched to a gene. Germline V CDR1 and CDR2: MNHEY, SVGAGI. The CDR3 reads CASSPSGGYYNEQFF. CDR3 coding DNA: TGTGCCAGCAGTCCTAGCGGGGGGTACTACAATGAGCAGTTCTTC.

J is TRBJ2-3 and V is TRBV7-7; D unresolved. Germline-derived CDR1 and CDR2 are SSHAT and FNYEAQ (reference sequence). CDR3 size: 13 residues. V lost 1 base and J 1 base, leaving 3 bases between the germline ends. CDR3 amino acids: CASSLGGTDTQYF. The CDR3 DNA follows: TGTGCCAGCAGCTTAGGCGGCACAGATACGCAGTATTTT.

The chain couples TRBV7-2 to TRBJ1-2; D remains ambiguous. The CDR3 runs 14 residues. Germline V lookup: CDR1 SGHTA, CDR2 FQGNSA. V lost 5 bases, J lost 8 bases, and 18 bases lay in between. This CDR3 reads CASSPRRAQRGYTF. CDR3 in DNA: TGTGCCAGCAGCCCGAGGAGGGCGCAGAGGGGCTACACCTTC.

The chain has TRBV2 and TRBJ1-4; the match to TRBD1 covers 8 bases. With V trimmed by 8 bases and J by 14 bases, 16 bases remained unmatched. This CDR3 region has 14 residues. Germline assignment: CDR1 SNHLY and CDR2 FYNNEI. DNA of the CDR3: TGTGCCAGCGTCCAGGGACAGGCCTCTCGGGGGCTGTTTTTT. This gives the protein CASVQGQASRGLFF.